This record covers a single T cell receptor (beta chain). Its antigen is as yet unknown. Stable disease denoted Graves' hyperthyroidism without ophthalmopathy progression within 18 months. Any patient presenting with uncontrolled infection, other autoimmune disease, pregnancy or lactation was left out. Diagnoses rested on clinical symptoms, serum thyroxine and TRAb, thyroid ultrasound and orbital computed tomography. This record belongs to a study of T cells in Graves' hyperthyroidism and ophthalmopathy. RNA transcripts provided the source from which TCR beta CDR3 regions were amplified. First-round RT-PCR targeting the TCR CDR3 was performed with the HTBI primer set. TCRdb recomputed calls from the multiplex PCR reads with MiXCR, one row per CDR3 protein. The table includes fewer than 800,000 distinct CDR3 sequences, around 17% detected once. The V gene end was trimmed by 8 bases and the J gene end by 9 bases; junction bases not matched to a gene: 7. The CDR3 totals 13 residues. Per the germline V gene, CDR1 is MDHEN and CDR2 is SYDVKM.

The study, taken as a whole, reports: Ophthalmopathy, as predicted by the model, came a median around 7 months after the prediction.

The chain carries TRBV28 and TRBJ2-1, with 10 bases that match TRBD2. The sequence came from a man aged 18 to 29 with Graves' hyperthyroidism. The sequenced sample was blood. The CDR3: CASSSPSGSEQFF. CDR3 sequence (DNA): TGTGCCAGCTCATCCCCTAGCGGGAGTGAGCAGTTCTTC.